The T cell receptor (beta chain) under discussion was sequenced for a study of T cells in Graves' hyperthyroidism and ophthalmopathy. General study points: Using 13 V-J features, a model discriminated ophthalmopathy from stable hyperthyroidism.

This CDR3 contains 15 residues. Germline loops: CDR1 MNHNS, CDR2 SASEGT. Uncontrolled infection, other autoimmune disease, pregnancy or lactation barred patients from enrollment. Blood dates from first hyperthyroidism diagnosis, before any ophthalmopathy symptoms. Amplified regions were TCR beta CDR3 sequences from RNA transcripts. TCR CDR3 underwent first-round RT-PCR with the HTBI primer set. TCRdb analysed the multiplex PCR reads with MiXCR anew, one entry per CDR3 protein. This table holds nearly 600,000 distinct CDR3 sequences, approximately 14% found once. This clonotype was recorded at least ten times. Its antigen is as yet unknown.

The receptor was derived from a woman aged 25-40 years with Graves' hyperthyroidism that later progressed to Graves' ophthalmopathy. The chain links TRBV6-1 to TRBJ2-1, with 9 bases lining up with TRBD1. Sequencing was done on a sample of blood. DNA for the CDR3: TGTGCAGCCGGTAATCCGGGACAGGGCGCGAATGAGCAGTTCTTC. Translation: CAAGNPGQGANEQFF.